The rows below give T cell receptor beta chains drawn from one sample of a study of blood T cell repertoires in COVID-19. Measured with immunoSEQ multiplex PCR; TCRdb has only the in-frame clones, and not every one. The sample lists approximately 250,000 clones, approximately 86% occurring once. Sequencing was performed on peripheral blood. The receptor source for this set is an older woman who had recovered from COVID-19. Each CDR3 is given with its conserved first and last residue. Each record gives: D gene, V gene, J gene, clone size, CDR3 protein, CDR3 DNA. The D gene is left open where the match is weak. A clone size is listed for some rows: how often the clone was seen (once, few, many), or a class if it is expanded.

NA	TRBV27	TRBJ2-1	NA	CASSLVSVYNEQFF	TGTGCCAGCAGTTTAGTATCCGTCTACAATGAGCAGTTCTTC
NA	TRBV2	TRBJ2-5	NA	CASSDNLQYQETQYF	TGTGCCAGCAGTGATAATTTACAGTACCAAGAGACCCAGTACTTC
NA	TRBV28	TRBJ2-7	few	CASRSFWAGGATSEQYF	TGTGCCAGCAGGTCCTTTTGGGCAGGTGGAGCTACTAGCGAGCAGTACTTC
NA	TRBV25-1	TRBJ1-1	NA	CASRLPYQGAEAFF	TGTGCCAGCCGATTGCCCTATCAGGGCGCTGAAGCTTTCTTT
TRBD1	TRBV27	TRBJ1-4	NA	CASSLRRGQGGEKLFF	TGTGCCAGCAGTTTAAGAAGAGGACAGGGCGGGGAAAAACTGTTTTTT
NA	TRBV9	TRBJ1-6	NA	CASSVDRVGNSPLHF	TGTGCCAGCAGCGTAGACAGGGTTGGTAATTCACCCCTCCACTTT
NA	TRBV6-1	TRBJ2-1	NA	CASSELPRDNEQFF	TGTGCCAGCAGTGAACTCCCGCGGGACAATGAGCAGTTCTTC
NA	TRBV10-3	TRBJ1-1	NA	CASAAGGTEAFF	TGTGCCTCCGCGGCCGGGGGCACTGAAGCTTTCTTT
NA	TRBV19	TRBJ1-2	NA	CASSILEVPGYTF	TGTGCCAGTAGTATTCTTGAGGTCCCTGGCTACACCTTC
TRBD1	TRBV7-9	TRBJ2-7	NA	CASSRQGLNEQYF	TGTGCCAGCAGTAGACAGGGCCTTAACGAGCAGTACTTC
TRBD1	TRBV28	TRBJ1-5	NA	CASTAGGQGGQPQHF	TGTGCCAGCACCGCAGGGGGACAGGGGGGTCAGCCCCAGCATTTT
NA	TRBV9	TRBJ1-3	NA	CASSVAGSQTGNTIYF	TGTGCCAGCAGCGTAGCGGGGTCTCAAACTGGAAACACCATATATTTT
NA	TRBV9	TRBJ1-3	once	CASSVSDTIYF	TGTGCCAGCAGCGTCTCGGACACCATATATTTT
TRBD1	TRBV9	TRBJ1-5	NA	CASSAGQAGQPQHF	TGTGCCAGCAGCGCAGGACAGGCGGGCCAGCCCCAGCATTTT
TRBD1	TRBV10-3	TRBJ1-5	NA	CAIGETGSGNQPQHF	TGTGCCATCGGGGAGACAGGGTCGGGCAATCAGCCCCAGCATTTT
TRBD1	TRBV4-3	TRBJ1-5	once	CASSPRQGNNQPQHF	TGCGCCAGCAGCCCCCGACAGGGGAACAATCAGCCCCAGCATTTT
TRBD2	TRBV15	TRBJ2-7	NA	CATSKMKAGLATYEQYF	TGTGCCACCAGCAAGATGAAGGCGGGACTAGCAACCTACGAGCAGTACTTC
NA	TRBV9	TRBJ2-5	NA	CASSLGTGETQYF	TGTGCCAGCAGCTTAGGAACGGGAGAGACCCAGTACTTC
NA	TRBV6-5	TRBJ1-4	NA	CASSSGTDRNEKLFF	TGTGCCAGCAGTTCTGGGACTGATCGTAATGAAAAACTGTTTTTT
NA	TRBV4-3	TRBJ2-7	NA	CASSQLPQGPRDEQYF	TGCGCCAGCAGCCAGCTACCTCAGGGCCCCCGGGACGAGCAGTACTTC
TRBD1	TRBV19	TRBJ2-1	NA	CASSEGTGANEQFF	TGTGCCAGTTCGGAGGGGACAGGAGCCAATGAGCAGTTCTTC
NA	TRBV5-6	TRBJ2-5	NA	CASSLLGAGGETQYF	TGTGCCAGCAGCTTGTTGGGGGCCGGAGGTGAGACCCAGTACTTC
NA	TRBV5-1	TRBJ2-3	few	CASSLGALTDTQYF	TGCGCCAGCAGCTTGGGGGCTCTCACAGATACGCAGTATTTT
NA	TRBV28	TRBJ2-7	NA	CASMVAGDTYEQYF	TGTGCCAGCATGGTGGCAGGTGATACCTACGAGCAGTACTTC
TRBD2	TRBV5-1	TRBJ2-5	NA	CASSLQPSGGRETQYF	TGCGCCAGCAGCCTACAACCTAGCGGGGGTCGTGAGACCCAGTACTTC
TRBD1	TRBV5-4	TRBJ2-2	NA	CASSLFFGTDNTGELFF	TGTGCCAGCAGCCTCTTTTTTGGGACAGATAACACCGGGGAGCTGTTTTTT
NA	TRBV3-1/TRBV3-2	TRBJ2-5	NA	CASNPEGVGETQYF	TGTGCCAGCAACCCTGAGGGGGTGGGGGAGACCCAGTACTTC
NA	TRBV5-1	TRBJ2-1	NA	CASRSRQESSYNEQFF	TGCGCCAGCAGATCGAGACAGGAGAGCTCCTACAATGAGCAGTTCTTC
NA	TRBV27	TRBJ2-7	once	CASSLAGPSYEQYF	TGTGCCAGCAGTTTAGCGGGACCGAGCTACGAGCAGTACTTC
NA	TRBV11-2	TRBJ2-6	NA	CASILGGYSSGANVLTF	TGTGCCAGCATCCTAGGGGGATACAGCTCTGGGGCCAACGTCCTGACTTTC
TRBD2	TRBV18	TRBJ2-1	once	CASSELKWGLADEQFF	TGTGCCAGCTCAGAGCTAAAATGGGGACTAGCCGATGAGCAGTTCTTC
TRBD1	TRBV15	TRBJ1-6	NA	CATSGDRGNNSPLHF	TGTGCCACCAGCGGGGACAGGGGTAATAATTCACCCCTCCACTTT
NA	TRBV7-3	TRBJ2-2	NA	CASSLSADRIMRGELFF	TGTGCCAGCAGCTTATCAGCGGACCGGATAATGCGGGGGGAGCTGTTTTTT
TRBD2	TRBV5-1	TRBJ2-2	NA	CASSLERLAGGHGELFF	TGCGCCAGCAGCTTGGAGAGGCTAGCGGGGGGCCACGGGGAGCTGTTTTTT
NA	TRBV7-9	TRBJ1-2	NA	CASSPTLGGYGYTF	TGTGCCAGCAGCCCCACTCTCGGTGGCTATGGCTACACCTTC
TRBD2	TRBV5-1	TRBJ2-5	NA	CASSSFGTSGGAQETQYF	TGCGCCAGCAGCTCCTTCGGGACTAGCGGGGGGGCTCAAGAGACCCAGTACTTC
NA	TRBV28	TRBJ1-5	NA	CASSWGGSNQPQHF	TGTGCCAGCAGTTGGGGGGGGAGCAATCAGCCCCAGCATTTT
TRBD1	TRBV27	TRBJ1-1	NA	CASSPTWTGGTEAFF	TGTGCCAGCAGTCCCACCTGGACAGGGGGCACTGAAGCTTTCTTT
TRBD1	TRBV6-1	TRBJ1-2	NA	CASSEIWTGTGADYGYTF	TGTGCCAGCAGTGAAATTTGGACAGGGACCGGAGCGGACTATGGCTACACCTTC
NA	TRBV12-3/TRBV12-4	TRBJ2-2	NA	CASSIQYTGELFF	TGTGCCAGCAGTATCCAATACACCGGGGAGCTGTTTTTT
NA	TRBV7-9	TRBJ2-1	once	CARTSGVWQFF	TGTGCCAGAACATCGGGGGTTTGGCAGTTCTTC
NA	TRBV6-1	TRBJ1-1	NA	CASSETATYTEAFF	TGTGCCAGCAGTGAAACAGCTACGTACACTGAAGCTTTCTTT
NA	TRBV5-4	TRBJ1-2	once	CASSLARGVGLGGYTF	TGTGCCAGCAGCTTGGCCCGGGGTGTAGGGTTAGGTGGCTACACCTTC
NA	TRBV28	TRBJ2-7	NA	CASSTAYEQYF	TGTGCCAGCTCGACAGCCTACGAGCAGTACTTC
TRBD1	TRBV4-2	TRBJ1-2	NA	CASSPPSPLGGQNYGYTF	TGTGCCAGCAGCCCTCCTTCTCCTTTAGGGGGACAGAATTATGGCTACACCTTC
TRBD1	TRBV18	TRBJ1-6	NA	CASSPRAGGIGESPLHF	TGTGCCAGCTCACCACGGGCAGGGGGCATAGGTGAATCACCCCTCCACTTT
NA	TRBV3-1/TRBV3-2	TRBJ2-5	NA	CASSPYDQGTQYF	TGTGCCAGCAGCCCTTATGATCAGGGGACCCAGTACTTC
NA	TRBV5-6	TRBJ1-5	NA	CASSHFPVNPSQPQHF	TGTGCCAGCAGCCATTTCCCAGTAAACCCCTCTCAGCCCCAGCATTTT
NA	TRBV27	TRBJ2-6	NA	CASRRQTSGANVLTF	TGTGCCAGCAGGAGACAGACTTCTGGGGCCAACGTCCTGACTTTC
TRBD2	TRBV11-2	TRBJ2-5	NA	CASSLTSGAETQYF	TGTGCCAGCAGCTTGACTAGCGGCGCGGAGACCCAGTACTTC
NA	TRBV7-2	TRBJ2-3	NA	CASSLEGKGTDTQYF	TGTGCCAGCAGCTTGGAGGGGAAAGGCACAGATACGCAGTATTTT
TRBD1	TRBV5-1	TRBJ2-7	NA	CASSAGTGGPYEQYF	TGCGCCAGCAGCGCCGGGACAGGGGGGCCCTACGAGCAGTACTTC
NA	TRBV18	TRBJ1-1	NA	CASSQQGNTEAFF	TGTGCCAGCTCACAACAGGGGAACACTGAAGCTTTCTTT
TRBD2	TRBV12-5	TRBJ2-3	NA	CASGLAAGGFTDTQYF	TGTGCTAGTGGTTTAGCCGCGGGGGGCTTCACAGATACGCAGTATTTT
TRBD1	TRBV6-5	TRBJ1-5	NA	CASSKDRESNQPQHF	TGTGCCAGCAGTAAGGACAGGGAAAGCAATCAGCCCCAGCATTTT